This T cell receptor beta chain comes out of a study of sequential checkpoint blockade in melanoma (dated by TCRdb to about 2019). Context from the whole study: Patients were assigned by 1:1 randomization to either first-line nivolumab followed by ipilimumab (arm A) or ipilimumab followed by nivolumab (arm B). About 83% of the matched pre- and post-treatment tumor biopsy pairs came from the same lesion. Matched tumor biopsies were taken from roughly 22 patients before treatment and at week 13, after single-agent nivolumab (arm A) or ipilimumab (arm B). Maintenance nivolumab came after each of the two trial sequences. DNA from about a hundred pretreatment melanoma tumor samples underwent TCRbeta immunosequencing.

The immunoSEQ Assay was used to immunosequence TCRbeta CDR3 regions from genomic DNA. Prior to high-throughput sequencing, genomic DNA was amplified by bias-controlled multiplex PCR. As for the authors' bioinformatics: To quantify the absolute abundance of each unique TCRbeta CDR3 region, the sequences were collapsed and filtered. Clonality, defined as 1 minus Pielou's evenness, was calculated using productive rearrangements only. Tumor T-cell fraction was computed by normalizing TCRbeta template counts to usable DNA, estimated from several housekeeping genes. Clones with significantly greater frequencies in on-treatment versus baseline samples were identified using a previously published method. This immuneACCESS table, as held by TCRdb, lists in-frame sequences with V and J called but not all clones. Of the missing ones, under half trace to an unresolved V gene in checked studies; the others have no known cause. V and J calls plus clone size are reproduced from that table; the DNA served to infer D and trimming. This sample has about 18,000 clones in its table, and 26% of those were observed once. The ten largest account for roughly 7.2% of the sample.

This specimen's treatment or condition label, per the study, means: randomized to nivolumab then ipilimumab (arm A) or the reverse (arm B). No trial patient had received prior DNA-damaging chemotherapy. Samples were obtained from patients with melanoma enrolled in CheckMate 064, a randomized, open-label phase II trial of sequential checkpoint blockade. Tumor TCR sequencing used genomic DNA from formalin-fixed paraffin-embedded (FFPE) tissue samples. Summary of the overall study and its limitations: Small sample sizes and reduced statistical power limited the within-arm analyses of tumor T-cell fraction. In the nivolumab-first arm (arm A), pretreatment tumor TIL clonality was associated with response (P = .04). Validation of the response-prediction model combining TCR metrics and mutation burden is needed in larger, independent patient cohorts. Tumor T-cell fraction and clonality correlated with PD-L1 staining and CD8+ T-cell counts but not with mutational load. Clinical benefit was about 30 times more likely to be achieved by patients whose tumor T-cell fraction and clonality increased by week 13.

Ends trimmed: V by 4 bases, J by 4 bases; bases unmatched to a gene: 7. The CDR3 measures 15 amino acids from cysteine to phenylalanine. The entry retains the CDR3 DNA only, 45 bases that are in frame from base 1. CDR1 is given as SGHNT and CDR2 as YENEEA, both from the germline V gene. This clone was detected ten times or more. It has no known antigen specificity. No much larger clone is present one base from it, and per-base qualities are unavailable. This receptor chain uses TRBV11-3 and TRBJ1-2; TRBD1 fits 9 bases in the junction. The source was tumor tissue (inferred from file names), collected from a patient given nivolumab and ipilimumab in sequence. This clonotype was obtained from a human donor with melanoma. Here the CDR3 is given as CASSSRGTGSYGYTF. The DNA sequence follows: TGTGCCAGCAGCTCCCGTGGGACAGGGAGCTATGGCTACACCTTC.